This entry lists 2 T cell receptor beta chains sequenced from one sample in a study of circulating and synovial CD4+ cells in juvenile arthritis. The table came from immunoSEQ multiplex PCR; TCRdb's copy has only in-frame clones and leaves some out. The sample consists of a few thousand clones, approximately 80% of them appearing once. What was sequenced was CD4+ T cells from synovial fluid. Every receptor here comes from a human donor with juvenile idiopathic arthritis.

The chain carries TRBV4-1 and TRBJ2-1; 7 nucleotides agree with TRBD1. Germline-derived CDR1 and CDR2 are MGHRA and YSYEKL. J was trimmed by 10 bases and V by 1 base; bases with no gene match: 4. The CDR3 runs to 13 residues. The DNA for the CDR3 is TGCGCCAGCAGCCAAGTAGGGGGCTTGGAGCAGTTCTTC. It translates to CASSQVGGLEQFF.

The chain employs TRBV5-6 and TRBJ1-1; the D is unclear. The ends were cut back, 4 bases at V and 0 bases at J, with 10 bases in the middle. Germline CDR1 and CDR2: SGHDT and YYEEEE. CDR3 length: 14 residues. CDR3 DNA sequence: TGTGCCAGCAGCCGTCAACGGGTGAACACTGAAGCTTTCTTT. Translation: CASSRQRVNTEAFF.